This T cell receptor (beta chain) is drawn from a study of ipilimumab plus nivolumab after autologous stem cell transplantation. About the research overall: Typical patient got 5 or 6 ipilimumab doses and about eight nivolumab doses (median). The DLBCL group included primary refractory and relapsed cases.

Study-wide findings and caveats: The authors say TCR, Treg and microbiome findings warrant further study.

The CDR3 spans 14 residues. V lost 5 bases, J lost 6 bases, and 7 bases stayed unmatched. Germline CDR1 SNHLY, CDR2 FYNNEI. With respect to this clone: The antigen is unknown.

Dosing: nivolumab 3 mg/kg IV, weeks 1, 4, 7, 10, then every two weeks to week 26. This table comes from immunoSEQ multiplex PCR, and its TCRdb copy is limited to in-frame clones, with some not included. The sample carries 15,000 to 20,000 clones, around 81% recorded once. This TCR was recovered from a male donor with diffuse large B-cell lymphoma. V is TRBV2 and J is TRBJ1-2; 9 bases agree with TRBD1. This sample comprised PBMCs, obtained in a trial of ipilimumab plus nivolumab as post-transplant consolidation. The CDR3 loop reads CASSTGTGWNGYTF. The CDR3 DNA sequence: TGTGCCAGCAGTACCGGGACAGGGTGGAATGGCTACACCTTC.